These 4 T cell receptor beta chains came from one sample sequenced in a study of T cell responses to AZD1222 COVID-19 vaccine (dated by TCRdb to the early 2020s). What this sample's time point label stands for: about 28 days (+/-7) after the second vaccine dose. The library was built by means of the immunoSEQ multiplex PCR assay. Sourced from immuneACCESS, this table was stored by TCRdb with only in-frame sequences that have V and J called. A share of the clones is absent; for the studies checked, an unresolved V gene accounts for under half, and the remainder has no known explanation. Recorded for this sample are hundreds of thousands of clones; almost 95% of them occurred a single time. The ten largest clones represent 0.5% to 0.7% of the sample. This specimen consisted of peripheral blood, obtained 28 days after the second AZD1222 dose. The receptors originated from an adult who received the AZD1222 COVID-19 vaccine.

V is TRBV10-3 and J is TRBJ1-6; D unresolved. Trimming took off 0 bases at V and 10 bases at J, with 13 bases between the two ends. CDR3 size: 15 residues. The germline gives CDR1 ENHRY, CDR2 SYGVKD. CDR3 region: CAISESGMGGSPLHF. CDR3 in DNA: TGTGCCATCAGTGAGTCGGGTATGGGAGGGTCACCCCTCCACTTT.

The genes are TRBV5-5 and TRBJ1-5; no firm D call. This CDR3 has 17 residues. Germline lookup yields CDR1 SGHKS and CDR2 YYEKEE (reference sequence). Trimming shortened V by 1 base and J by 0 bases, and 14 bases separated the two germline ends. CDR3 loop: CASSLSAQIYSNQPQHF. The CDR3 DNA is TGTGCCAGCAGCTTGTCCGCCCAAATTTATAGCAATCAGCCCCAGCATTTT.

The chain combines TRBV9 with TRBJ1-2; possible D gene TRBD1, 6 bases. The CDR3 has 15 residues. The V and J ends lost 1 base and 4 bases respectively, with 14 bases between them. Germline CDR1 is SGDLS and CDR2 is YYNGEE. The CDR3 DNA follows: TGTGCCAGCAGCGTATTGGGGGCCGCGGGCTATGGCTACACCTTC. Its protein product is CASSVLGAAGYGYTF.

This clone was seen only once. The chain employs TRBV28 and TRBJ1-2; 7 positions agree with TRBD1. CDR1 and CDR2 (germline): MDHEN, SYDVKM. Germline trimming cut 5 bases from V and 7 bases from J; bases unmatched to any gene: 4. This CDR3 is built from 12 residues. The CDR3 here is CASSKTGIGYTF. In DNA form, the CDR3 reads TGTGCCAGCAGTAAGACAGGGATTGGCTACACCTTC.